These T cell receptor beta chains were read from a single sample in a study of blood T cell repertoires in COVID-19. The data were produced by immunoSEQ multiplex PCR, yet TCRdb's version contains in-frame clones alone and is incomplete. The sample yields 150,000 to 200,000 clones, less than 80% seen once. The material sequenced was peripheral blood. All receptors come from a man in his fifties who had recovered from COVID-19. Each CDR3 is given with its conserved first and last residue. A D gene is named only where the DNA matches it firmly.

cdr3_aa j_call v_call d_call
CATGPLGGRGDTQYF TRBJ2-3 TRBV24-1 TRBD1
CASSYPQERFEAFF TRBJ1-1 TRBV6-6 NA
CASRENSGRLAGEQYF TRBJ2-7 TRBV4-2 TRBD2
CASSRGGKETQYF TRBJ2-5 TRBV7-9 NA
CSGLSPTGLTLDTGELFF TRBJ2-2 TRBV29-1 NA
CASSPRTGANYGYTF TRBJ1-2 TRBV4-3 TRBD1
CASSQAITRLNEQYF TRBJ2-7 TRBV3-1/TRBV3-2 NA
CASSSRTGYNSPLHF TRBJ1-6 TRBV9 TRBD1
CASSYSWVKGTEAFF TRBJ1-1 TRBV6-5 NA
CASTSPTDTQYF TRBJ2-3 TRBV5-1 NA
CASYGAGGISSYNSPLHF TRBJ1-6 TRBV19 NA
CASSLNLDREAFF TRBJ1-1 TRBV7-3 NA
CASSLPGQVNEQFF TRBJ2-1 TRBV27 TRBD1
CASSLVLAGANIQYF TRBJ2-4 TRBV7-2 TRBD2
CASSLLGTASYEQYF TRBJ2-7 TRBV5-5 TRBD1
CASSFLYRGRGELFF TRBJ2-2 TRBV11-2 TRBD1
CASSQVGGASYEQYF TRBJ2-7 TRBV14 NA
CASSSSARTEAFF TRBJ1-1 TRBV5-1 NA
CASREGLAGVTDTQYF TRBJ2-3 TRBV6-4 TRBD2
CASSPRLAGGDEQFF TRBJ2-1 TRBV12-5 TRBD2
CASGLTGAGEQYF TRBJ2-7 TRBV4-2 TRBD1
CASSSWTGGNGYTF TRBJ1-2 TRBV5-1 TRBD1
CASSLGQGRGYTF TRBJ1-2 TRBV12-3/TRBV12-4 TRBD1
CASRQEPGQGWETQYF TRBJ2-5 TRBV5-1 TRBD1
CASSLARGDQPQHF TRBJ1-5 TRBV7-8 TRBD1
CASSATTANTGELFF TRBJ2-2 TRBV9 NA
CSVAPESVNEKLFF TRBJ1-4 TRBV29-1 NA
CASSEFSGTYNEQFF TRBJ2-1 TRBV25-1 NA
CSVGGGLDSNEQFF TRBJ2-1 TRBV29-1 NA
CASSLTGTSVGQYF TRBJ2-7 TRBV4-2 TRBD2
CAWSPLRGGSYEQYF TRBJ2-7 TRBV30 TRBD2
CASSKGTGGNSPLHF TRBJ1-6 TRBV3-1/TRBV3-2 TRBD1
CASSSSRSAGGEQYF TRBJ2-7 TRBV27 NA
CASSAWDRGAGTQYF TRBJ2-3 TRBV11-2 TRBD1
CATSDLLTSGKQFF TRBJ2-1 TRBV24-1 TRBD2
CASSNREANYGYTF TRBJ1-2 TRBV5-1 NA
CASSPNRRGSTEAFF TRBJ1-1 TRBV3-1/TRBV3-2 NA
CASSPGHPYEQYF TRBJ2-7 TRBV25-1 NA
CAWSVNSYGYTF TRBJ1-2 TRBV30 NA
CASSYRDRDYEQYF TRBJ2-7 TRBV6-5 TRBD1
CASSRTGYEQYF TRBJ2-7 TRBV12-3/TRBV12-4 TRBD1
CASSSGQGDYGYTF TRBJ1-2 TRBV28 TRBD1
CASSPEGSDTGELFF TRBJ2-2 TRBV11-3 NA
CASSLAAGGNQPQHF TRBJ1-5 TRBV7-2 NA
CASSETEKQYF TRBJ2-7 TRBV2 NA
CASSETRGSTEAFF TRBJ1-1 TRBV6-1 NA
CASSPPQVATNEKLFF TRBJ1-4 TRBV18 NA
CASSQGGVIRAVGYTF TRBJ1-2 TRBV3-1/TRBV3-2 NA
CASSVGVANEQFF TRBJ2-1 TRBV9 NA
CASSINHEVAVGLFF TRBJ2-2 TRBV19 NA
CASSPAGNDQPQHF TRBJ1-5 TRBV18 NA
CASSYIRGSSSDQNF TRBJ2-7 TRBV6-5 TRBD2
CASSYAGTANEKLFF TRBJ1-4 TRBV9 TRBD1
CASSRGSYEQYF TRBJ2-7 TRBV6-5 NA
CASKTGSLSGANVLTF TRBJ2-6 TRBV19 NA